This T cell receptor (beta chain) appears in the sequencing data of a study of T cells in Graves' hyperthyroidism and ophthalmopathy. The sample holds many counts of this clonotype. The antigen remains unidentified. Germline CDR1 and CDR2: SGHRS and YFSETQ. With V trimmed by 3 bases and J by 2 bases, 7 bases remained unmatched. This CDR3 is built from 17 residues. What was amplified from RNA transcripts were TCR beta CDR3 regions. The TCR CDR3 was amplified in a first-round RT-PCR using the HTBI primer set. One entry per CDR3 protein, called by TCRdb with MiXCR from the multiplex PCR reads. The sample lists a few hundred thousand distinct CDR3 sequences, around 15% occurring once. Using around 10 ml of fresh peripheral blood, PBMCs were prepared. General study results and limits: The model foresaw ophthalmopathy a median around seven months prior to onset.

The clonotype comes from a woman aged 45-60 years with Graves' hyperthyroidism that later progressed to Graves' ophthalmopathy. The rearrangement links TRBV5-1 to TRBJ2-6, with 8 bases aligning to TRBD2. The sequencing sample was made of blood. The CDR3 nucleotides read TGCGCCAGCAGCTCAAGCGGGAGAATGGCTGGGGCCAACGTCCTGACTTTC. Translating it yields CASSSSGRMAGANVLTF.